A single sample gave rise to the 27 T cell receptor beta chains below, sequenced in a study of T cell clusters in autoimmune cytopenias. Multiplex touch-down PCR amplified TRB using TRB-A and TRB-B pools in one tube. Each CDR3 protein gets one entry in TCRdb, which reprocessed the multiplex PCR reads and gives no DNA. This table lists approximately 11,000 distinct CDR3 sequences. Each sample's input was 250 to 300 ng genomic DNA, about 38,000 genome equivalents. This sample was also put to use in a study of T cell repertoires in aging, cancer and after chemotherapy.

Source material: peripheral blood. The receptors were sampled from a human donor in good health.

This clonotype is called medium-sized based on its frequency. The V call is TRBV6-5, the J call TRBJ2-1; TCRdb's D gene call, TRBD1, goes unchecked for lack of DNA. This CDR3 has 17 amino acids. Germline V CDR1 and CDR2: MNHEY, SVGAGI. This CDR3 is CASSRGADPAYGNEQFF.

This sequence joins TRBV20-1 and TRBJ1-5; lacking DNA, the TRBD1 call made by TCRdb goes unchecked. This CDR3 comprises 12 residues. Germline V gene sequence: CDR1 DFQATT, CDR2 SNEGSKA (reference sequence). The CDR3 is CSARGPGQPQHF.

The V call is TRBV6-5, the J call TRBJ1-5; lacking DNA, the TRBD1 call made by TCRdb goes unchecked. The CDR3 has 16 residues. Germline V lookup: CDR1 MNHEY, CDR2 SVGAGI. Here the CDR3 reads CASSDRQGWTGQPQHF.

This chain links TRBV6-2 or TRBV6-3 with TRBJ2-1; checking the TCRdb D call of TRBD2 is not possible without DNA. The germline CDR1 and CDR2 sequences are MNHEY and SVGEGT. The CDR3 sequence is 13 residues long. Here the CDR3 reads CASSNGLYNEQFF.

The chain recombines TRBV27 with TRBJ1-1. Germline CDR1 MNHEY, CDR2 SMNVEV (reference sequence). CDR3 size: 17 residues. CDR3 residues: CASSFGRALQLGTEAFF.

The V and J genes are TRBV15 and TRBJ1-1; TCRdb picks TRBD1, but there is no DNA to check that call. This CDR3 spans 16 amino acids. Germline V lookup: CDR1 LNHNV, CDR2 YYDKDF (reference sequence). CDR3 loop: CATSRTRQGPGAEAFF.

V gene TRBV5-1 combines with J gene TRBJ1-6. CDR3 length: 16 residues. Germline values: CDR1 SGHRS, CDR2 YFSETQ. The CDR3 loop reads CASSLNTASLNSPLHF.

This chain joins TRBV7-9 and TRBJ1-4; there is no DNA to check the TCRdb D call of TRBD1. CDR3 length equals 15 residues. CDR1 is SEHNR, CDR2 FQNEAQ, per germline (reference sequence). The CDR3 is CASRKSGTGNEKLFF.

The rearrangement links TRBV6-4 to TRBJ2-3. CDR1 is MRHNA, CDR2 SNTAGT, per germline. This CDR3 is built from 13 residues. The CDR3 loop is CASSEVATDTQYF.

The chain combines TRBV6-1 with TRBJ2-1; the TCRdb call, TRBD1, lacks DNA for checking. The germline V gene encodes CDR1 MNHNS and CDR2 SASEGT. There are 14 residues in the CDR3. The CDR3 sequence: CASNRDRVLGEQFF.

This clonotype is medium-sized by frequency. J is TRBJ1-2 and V is TRBV29-1. Germline CDR1 and CDR2: SQVTM and ANQGSEA. This CDR3 has 18 amino acids. The CDR3 loop is CSVLPNPGTAGEDYGYTF. The variable domain in full, completed from reference TRBV29-1 and TRBJ1-2, reads SAVISQKPSRDICQRGTSLTIQCQVDSQVTMMFWYRQQPGQSLTLIATANQGSEATYESGFVIDKFPISRPNLTFSTLTVSNMSPEDSSIYLCSVLPNPGTAGEDYGYTFGSGTRLTVV.

This clonotype is deemed medium-sized by its frequency. The chain is built from TRBV19 and TRBJ2-3; the TCRdb D gene call, TRBD2, has no DNA to confirm it. CDR3 size: 16 residues. The germline CDR1 and CDR2 sequences are LNHDA and SQIVND (reference sequence). CDR3 protein: CASSSQAEISTDTQYF.

Frequency places this clonotype as medium-sized. CDR3 in amino acids: CASSTWTDRGYTF. J is TRBJ1-2 and V is TRBV19; TCRdb proposes TRBD1, but this gene call is untestable without DNA. Germline-derived CDR1 and CDR2 are LNHDA and SQIVND (reference sequence). The CDR3 has 13 amino acids. Full variable domain (missing parts from reference TRBV19 and TRBJ1-2): DGGITQSPKYLFRKEGQNVTLSCEQNLNHDAMYWYRQDPGQGLRLIYYSQIVNDFQKGDIAEGYSVSREKKESFPLTVTSAQKNPTAFYLCASSTWTDRGYTFGSGTRLTVV.

The chain links TRBV6-5 to TRBJ2-3. There are 11 residues in the CDR3. Germline CDR1 is MNHEY and CDR2 is SVGAGI. CDR3 amino acids: CASSYSDTQYF.

This rearrangement joins TRBV5-5 to TRBJ2-2; TCRdb returns TRBD2, unconfirmable since there is no DNA. CDR1 and CDR2 from the germline V gene are SGHKS and YYEKEE (reference sequence). CDR3 size: 16 residues. This CDR3 is CASSLGPSRNTGELFF. The full variable domain, its missing parts supplied by reference TRBV5-5 and TRBJ2-2, is DAGVTQSPTHLIKTRGQQVTLRCSPISGHKSVSWYQQVLGQGPQFIFQYYEKEERGRGNFPDRFSARQFPNYSSELNVNALLLGDSALYLCASSLGPSRNTGELFFGEGSRLTVL.

The V gene is TRBV7-2, the J gene TRBJ2-2; TCRdb names TRBD1, which stays unverified in the absence of DNA. The length of the CDR3 is 16 residues. Germline CDR1 is SGHTA and CDR2 is FQGNSA. The CDR3 reads CASSLAWRGRHGELFF.

This chain joins TRBV20-1 and TRBJ1-5; TCRdb's D gene call, TRBD1, goes unchecked for lack of DNA. Germline V gene data show CDR1 as DFQATT and CDR2 as SNEGSKA (reference sequence). The CDR3 contains 14 residues. The CDR3 reads CSASVPGQGPFRHF.

The J gene is TRBJ1-4, the V gene TRBV4-2; TCRdb calls TRBD1, which cannot be checked without DNA. The CDR3 is 16 amino acids. The V gene's germline CDR1 is LGHNA and CDR2 YNFKEQ. The CDR3 region is CASSPRGDGGREKLFF.

The chain couples TRBV6-1 to TRBJ2-5. Germline CDR1 reads MNHNS; CDR2 reads SASEGT. CDR3 length equals 11 residues. The CDR3 loop is CASSLTETQYF.

This chain's CDR3 is CASSLVGLSYEQYF. This sequence joins TRBV28 and TRBJ2-7. There are 14 residues in the CDR3. Germline assignment: CDR1 MDHEN and CDR2 SYDVKM.

This clonotype shows up as medium-sized (0.01 to 0.1%) by frequency. The chain couples TRBV6-6 to TRBJ2-3; TCRdb's D gene call, TRBD1, goes unchecked for lack of DNA. The CDR3 is 14 amino acids. Germline-derived CDR1 and CDR2 are MNHNY and SVGAGI (reference sequence). The CDR3 sequence is CASSRGYGADTQYF.

This chain links TRBV15 with TRBJ1-5; TCRdb designates TRBD1, a call that cannot be tested without DNA. The germline gives CDR1 LNHNV, CDR2 YYDKDF (reference sequence). There are 20 residues in the CDR3. The CDR3 reads CATSRALGGAGRNSNQPQHF.

This chain uses TRBV4-3 with TRBJ2-2; TCRdb gives TRBD1 as the D gene, but with no DNA this cannot be confirmed. The length of the CDR3 is 15 residues. The germline gives CDR1 LGHNA, CDR2 YSLEER. CDR3 in amino acids: CASSVGGGNTGELFF.

This clonotype counts as medium-sized (0.01 to 0.1%) by frequency. V usage is TRBV12-3 or TRBV12-4 and J usage is TRBJ2-1. CDR3 length equals 11 residues. CDR3 region: CASSLGNEQFF.

The rearrangement joins TRBV12-3 or TRBV12-4 to TRBJ1-5. This CDR3 is 17 amino acids long. CDR3 region: CASSSDRGGLGGSTQHF.

The genes are TRBV7-9 and TRBJ2-7; TCRdb selects TRBD2, and the lack of DNA leaves this call unchecked. The germline gives CDR1 SEHNR, CDR2 FQNEAQ (reference sequence). The CDR3 is 16 amino acids. CDR3 sequence reads: CASSLSSGRRGNEQYF.

J is TRBJ2-7 and V is TRBV5-6; TCRdb's D call, TRBD1, is unchecked because there is no DNA. CDR1 is SGHDT, CDR2 YYEEEE, per germline. CDR3 length equals 16 residues. The CDR3 is CASSFIGRGTGGTQYF.